This entry concerns a single T cell receptor (beta chain). This CDR3 is 13 amino acids long. CDR1 is KGHSH and CDR2 is LQKENI in the germline V gene. The germline V and J ends were trimmed by 3 bases and 4 bases, with 8 bases remaining between them. This entry is derived from a study of control samples from healthy donors and cancer patients. Data came from immunoSEQ multiplex PCR; TCRdb stores just in-frame clones and leaves some out. This table has some 140,000 clones, about 94% appearing once. This chain connects TRBV18 to TRBJ2-3; D remains ambiguous. The source is a man between 35 and 55 years old in good health. Input material: blood. The CDR3 spells CASSPPSSDTQYF. DNA for the CDR3: TGTGCCAGCTCACCCCCGTCCTCAGATACGCAGTATTTT.